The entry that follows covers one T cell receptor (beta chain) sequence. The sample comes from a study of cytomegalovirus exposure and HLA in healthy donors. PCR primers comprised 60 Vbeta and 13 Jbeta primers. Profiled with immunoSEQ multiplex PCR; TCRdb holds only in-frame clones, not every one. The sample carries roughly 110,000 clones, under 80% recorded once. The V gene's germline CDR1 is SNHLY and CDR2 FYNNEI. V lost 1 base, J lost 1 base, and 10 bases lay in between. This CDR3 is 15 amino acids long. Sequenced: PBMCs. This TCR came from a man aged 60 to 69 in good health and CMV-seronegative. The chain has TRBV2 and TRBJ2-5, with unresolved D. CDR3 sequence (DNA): TGTGCCAGCAGTGAAGGGCGGAGCCTCCAAGAGACCCAGTACTTC. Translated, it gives CASSEGRSLQETQYF.